This TCR beta chain was sequenced in a study of Tregs in tolerant kidney transplant recipients. General study findings and limits: Expanding Tregs on activated donor B cells appeared to best identify donor-specific TCRbeta clones. Tolerant patients' donor-specific Tregs expanded beyond overall Tregs, suggesting antigen-driven growth.

TCRdb keeps only in-frame clones here, not all; method: immunoSEQ multiplex PCR. There are approximately 50,000 clones in the sample; 91% occur only once, and 12% to 15% lies in the top ten. Regarding this clone: The target antigen is unknown.

The CDR3 contains 17 residues. Per the germline V gene, CDR1 is ENHRY and CDR2 is SYGVKD. With 4 bases removed from V and 3 bases from J, the gap between germline ends came to 19 bases. Mixed chimerism was transient after nonmyeloablative marrow transplants from related graft donors. The rearrangement uses TRBV10-3 and TRBJ2-1; D is ambiguous. Material: CD8+ T cells from blood (PBMCs), obtained 24 months after the transplant. The TCR sequence derives from a human patient who received a combined kidney and bone marrow transplant. Certain T cells may be donor cells from the graft. In DNA, the CDR3 is TGTGCCATCAGTGGCTCCGGCGTGTGGGCCGACTACAATGAGCAGTTCTTC. It translates to CAISGSGVWADYNEQFF.